Sequencing of this TCR beta chain was carried out in a study of T cells in Graves' hyperthyroidism and ophthalmopathy. Study findings and constraints: The majority of expanded thyroid clonotypes above 0.001 also appeared in blood.

About this clonotype itself: The antigen remains undetermined.

Stable hyperthyroidism: no ophthalmopathy progression over 18 months of follow-up. Exclusion followed for patients with uncontrolled infection, other autoimmune disease, pregnancy or lactation. Diagnosing involved the use of clinical symptoms, serum thyroxine and TRAb, thyroid ultrasound and orbital computed tomography. The CDR3 length is 16 residues. Trimming shortened V by 1 base and J by 7 bases, and 16 bases separated the two germline ends. The germline V gene encodes CDR1 SGHDN and CDR2 FVKESK. Amplification targeted TCR beta CDR3 regions from RNA transcripts. TCR CDR3 underwent first-round RT-PCR with the HTBI primer set. TCRdb ran MiXCR on the multiplex PCR reads and lists one entry per CDR3 protein. The sample lists 500,000 to 750,000 distinct CDR3 sequences; around 16% were seen once.

This sequence was found in a woman aged 25 to 45 with Graves' hyperthyroidism. The rearrangement links TRBV14 to TRBJ1-4; maybe TRBD1 (5 bases). Sample: blood. As DNA, the CDR3 is TGTGCCAGCAGCCAAGGTCGCAGGGTAATTGGTGAAAAACTGTTTTTT. This encodes CASSQGRRVIGEKLFF.